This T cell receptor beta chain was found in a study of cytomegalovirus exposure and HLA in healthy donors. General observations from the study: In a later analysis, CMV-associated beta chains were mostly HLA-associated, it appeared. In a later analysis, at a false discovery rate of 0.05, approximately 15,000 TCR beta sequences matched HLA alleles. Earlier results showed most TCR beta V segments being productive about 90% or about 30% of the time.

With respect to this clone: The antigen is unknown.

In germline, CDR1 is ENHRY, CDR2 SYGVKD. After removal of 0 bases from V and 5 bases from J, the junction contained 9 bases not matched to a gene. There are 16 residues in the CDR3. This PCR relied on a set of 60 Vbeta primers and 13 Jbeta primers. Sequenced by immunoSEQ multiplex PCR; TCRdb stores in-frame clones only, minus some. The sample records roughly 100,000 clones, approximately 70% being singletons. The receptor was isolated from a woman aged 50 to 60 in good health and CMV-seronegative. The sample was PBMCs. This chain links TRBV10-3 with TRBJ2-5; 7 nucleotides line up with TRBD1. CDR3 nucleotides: TGTGCCATCAGTGAGTCGGGAAAGGGGGCTTTGGAGACCCAGTACTTC. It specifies CAISESGKGALETQYF.